This TCR beta chain was observed in a study of T-cell reconstitution after alpha-beta-depleted transplantation in children. A library of TCRbeta sequences, prepared with unique molecular identifiers, was generated. TCRdb independently ran MiXCR on the PCR reads; one entry per CDR3 protein. The data show 500,000 or so distinct CDR3 sequences, approximately 10% seen once. The sequencing here drew on PBMCs, mostly from graft donor cells, taken 180 days after TCRalphabeta/CD19-depleted stem cell transplant. The source is a female patient aged 2-9 years who had a stem cell transplant for aplastic anemia, so the T cells may come from the graft donor.

DNA of the CDR3: TGTGCCAGCAGCGTACCGGGTATGGGGGAATACTCCTACGAGCAGTACTTC. Protein: CASSVPGMGEYSYEQYF. The chain couples TRBV7-8 to TRBJ2-7; either TRBD1 or TRBD2 may supply D (5 bases each). V shed 5 bases and J shed 0 bases, with 20 bases lying between them. This CDR3 region has 17 residues. Germline assignment: CDR1 SGHVS and CDR2 FQNEAQ.